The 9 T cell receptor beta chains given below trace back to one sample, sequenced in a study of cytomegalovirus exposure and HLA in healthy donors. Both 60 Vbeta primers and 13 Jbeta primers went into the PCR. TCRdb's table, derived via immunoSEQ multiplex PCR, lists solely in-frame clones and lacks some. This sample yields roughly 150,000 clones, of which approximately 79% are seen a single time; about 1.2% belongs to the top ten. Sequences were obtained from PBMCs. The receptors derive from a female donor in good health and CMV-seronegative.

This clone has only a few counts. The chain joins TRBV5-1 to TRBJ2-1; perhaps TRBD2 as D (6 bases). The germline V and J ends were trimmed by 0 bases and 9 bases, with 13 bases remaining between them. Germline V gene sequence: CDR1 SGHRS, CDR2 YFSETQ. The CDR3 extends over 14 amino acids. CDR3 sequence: CASSLGGRWSEQFF. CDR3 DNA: TGCGCCAGCAGCTTGGGTGGGAGGTGGAGTGAGCAGTTCTTC.

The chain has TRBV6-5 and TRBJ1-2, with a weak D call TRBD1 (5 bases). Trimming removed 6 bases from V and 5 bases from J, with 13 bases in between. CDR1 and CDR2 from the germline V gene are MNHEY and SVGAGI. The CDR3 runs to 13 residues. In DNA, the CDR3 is TGTGCCAGCAGCCCGGGCGGGGCTTATGGCTACACCTTC. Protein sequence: CASSPGGAYGYTF.

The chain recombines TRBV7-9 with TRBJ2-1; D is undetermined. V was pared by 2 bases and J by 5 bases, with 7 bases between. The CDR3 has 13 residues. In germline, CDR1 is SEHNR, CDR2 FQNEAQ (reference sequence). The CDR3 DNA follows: TGTGCCAGCAGCTTATACTCGGACAATGAGCAGTTCTTC. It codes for CASSLYSDNEQFF.

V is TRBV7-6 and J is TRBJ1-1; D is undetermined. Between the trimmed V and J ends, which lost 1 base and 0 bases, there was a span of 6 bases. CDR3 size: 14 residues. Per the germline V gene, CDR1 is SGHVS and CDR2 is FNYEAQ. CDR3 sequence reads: CASSLGPMNTEAFF. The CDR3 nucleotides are TGTGCCAGCAGCTTAGGGCCGATGAACACTGAAGCTTTCTTT. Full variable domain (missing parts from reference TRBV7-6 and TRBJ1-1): GAGVSQSPRYKVTKRGQDVALRCDPISGHVSLYWYRQALGQGPEFLTYFNYEAQQDKSGLPNDRFSAERPEGSISTLTIQRTEQRDSAMYRCASSLGPMNTEAFFGQGTRLTVV.

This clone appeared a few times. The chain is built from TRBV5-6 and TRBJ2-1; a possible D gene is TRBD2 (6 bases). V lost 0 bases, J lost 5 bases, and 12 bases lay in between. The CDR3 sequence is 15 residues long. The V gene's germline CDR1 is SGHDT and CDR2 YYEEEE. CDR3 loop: CASSLVGGFHNEQFF. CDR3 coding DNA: TGTGCCAGCAGCTTGGTCGGGGGTTTCCACAATGAGCAGTTCTTC.

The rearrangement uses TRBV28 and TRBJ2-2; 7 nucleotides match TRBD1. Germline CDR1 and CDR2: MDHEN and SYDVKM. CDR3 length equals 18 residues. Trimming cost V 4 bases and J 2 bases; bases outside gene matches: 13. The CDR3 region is CASSSYAPRQGNTGELFF. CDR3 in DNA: TGTGCCAGCAGTTCTTATGCGCCGCGACAGGGAAACACCGGGGAGCTGTTTTTT.

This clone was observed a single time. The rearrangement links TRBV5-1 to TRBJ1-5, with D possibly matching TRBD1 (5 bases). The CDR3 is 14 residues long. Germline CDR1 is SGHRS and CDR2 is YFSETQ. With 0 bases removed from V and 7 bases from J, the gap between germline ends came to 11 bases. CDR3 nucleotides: TGCGCCAGCAGCTTGGCCGGGGGTCGGCAGCCCCAGCATTTT. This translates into CASSLAGGRQPQHF.

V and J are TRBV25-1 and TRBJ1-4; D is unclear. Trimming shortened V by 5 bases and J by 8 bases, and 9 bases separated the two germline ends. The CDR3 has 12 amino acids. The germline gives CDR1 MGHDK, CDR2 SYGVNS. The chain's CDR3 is CASSLVSEKLFF. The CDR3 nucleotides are TGTGCCAGCAGTCTCGTGTCCGAAAAACTGTTTTTT. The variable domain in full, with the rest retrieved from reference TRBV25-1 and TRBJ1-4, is EADIYQTPRYLVIGTGKKITLECSQTMGHDKMYWYQQDPGMELHLIHYSYGVNSTEKGDLSSESTVSRIRTEHFPLTLESARPSHTSQYLCASSLVSEKLFFGSGTQLSVL.

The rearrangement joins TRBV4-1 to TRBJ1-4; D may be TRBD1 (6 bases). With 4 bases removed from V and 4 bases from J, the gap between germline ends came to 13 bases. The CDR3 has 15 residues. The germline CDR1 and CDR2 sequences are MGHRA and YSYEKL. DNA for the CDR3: TGCGCCAGCAGCCTCCAGGGGCAGGGTAATGAAAAACTGTTTTTT. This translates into CASSLQGQGNEKLFF.